This T cell receptor beta chain was sequenced for a study of cytomegalovirus exposure and HLA in healthy donors. Use of 60 Vbeta and 13 Jbeta primers characterized the PCR. Profiling relied on immunoSEQ multiplex PCR, and the TCRdb table lists in-frame clones only, not all of them. The table shows approximately 150,000 clones, with 72% occurring only once. V lost 3 bases, J lost 1 base, and 16 bases lay in between. This CDR3 spans 16 amino acids. Per the germline V gene, CDR1 is SGHRS and CDR2 is YFSETQ. The TCR comes from a human donor in good health. This chain joins TRBV5-1 and TRBJ2-5; D gene ambiguous. Source material: PBMCs. The CDR3 reads CASSSTWWQSQETQYF. In DNA form, the CDR3 reads TGCGCCAGCAGCTCGACATGGTGGCAGAGCCAAGAGACCCAGTACTTC.